The T cell receptor beta chain under discussion was sequenced for a study of cytotoxic CD8 clonotypes in ibrutinib-treated CLL. CDR3 length: 14 residues. Trimming shortened V by 1 base and J by 1 base, and 6 bases separated the two germline ends. CDR1 is SGHRS and CDR2 is YFSETQ in the germline V gene. Measured with immunoSEQ multiplex PCR; TCRdb has only the in-frame clones, and not every one. The sample carries over 130,000 clones, approximately 80% recorded once. Study-level findings and limits: At progression, clonality fell back toward baseline after rising at ibrutinib response.

As for this clone: The antigen is undetermined.

Sample: PBMCs, taken after 36 months of ibrutinib treatment. The chain combines TRBV5-1 with TRBJ1-3; D gene unclear. This receptor was obtained from a human donor with chronic lymphocytic leukemia. CDR3 nucleotides: TGCGCCAGCAGCTTGATAGGGTCTGGAAACACCATATATTTT. It translates to CASSLIGSGNTIYF.